This is a list of T cell receptor beta chains from one sample in a study of T cells in Graves' hyperthyroidism and ophthalmopathy. Via MiXCR, TCRdb re-called the multiplex PCR reads, giving one row per CDR3 protein. The repertoire has roughly 300,000 distinct CDR3 sequences, around a quarter of them found once; the top ten carry over 25%. Sequencing was done on a sample of blood. These receptor sequences come from a middle-aged man with Graves' hyperthyroidism that later progressed to Graves' ophthalmopathy. Each CDR3 is given with its conserved first and last residue. The order of the fields is clone size, V gene, D gene, J gene, CDR3 DNA, CDR3 protein. D genes are given only for firm matches. Clone size is given for some rows only: seen once, a few or many times, or a class if the clone is expanded.

clone size: many
V gene: TRBV5-6
D gene: .
J gene: TRBJ2-3
CDR3 DNA: TGTGCCAGCAGCCTCCCACCAGATACGCAGTATTTT
CDR3 protein: CASSLPPDTQYF

clone size: many
V gene: TRBV6-5
D gene: TRBD2
J gene: TRBJ2-5
CDR3 DNA: TGTGCCAGCCAGCGGGAGTTTGTTGGGCAAGAGACCCAGTACTTC
CDR3 protein: CASQREFVGQETQYF

clone size: .
V gene: TRBV6-2/TRBV6-3
D gene: .
J gene: TRBJ2-5
CDR3 DNA: TGTGCCAGCAGTTACTCAGGGCGACGGGAGACCCAGTACTTC
CDR3 protein: CASSYSGRRETQYF

clone size: .
V gene: TRBV12-5
D gene: .
J gene: TRBJ1-2
CDR3 DNA: TGTGCTAGTGGTGGATGGTCCTTCGGCCACTATGGCTACACCTTC
CDR3 protein: CASGGWSFGHYGYTF

clone size: .
V gene: TRBV6-1
D gene: .
J gene: TRBJ2-7
CDR3 DNA: TGTGCCAGCAGCTCCTTCGACAGGTCCTACGAGCAGTACTTC
CDR3 protein: CASSSFDRSYEQYF

clone size: .
V gene: TRBV12-3/TRBV12-4
D gene: .
J gene: TRBJ2-7
CDR3 DNA: TGTGCCAGCAGTTTTGGAGGGGCGAAATCGGACGAGCAGTACTTC
CDR3 protein: CASSFGGAKSDEQYF

clone size: many
V gene: TRBV6-5
D gene: .
J gene: TRBJ1-2
CDR3 DNA: TGTGCCAGCAGCTCCCTCTCAGGGTTGGCTAACTATGGCTACACCTTC
CDR3 protein: CASSSLSGLANYGYTF

clone size: .
V gene: TRBV7-3
D gene: .
J gene: TRBJ2-2
CDR3 DNA: TGTGCCAGCAGCTCGATAGCGGCCGGGGAGCTGTTTTTT
CDR3 protein: CASSSIAAGELFF

clone size: few
V gene: TRBV12-3/TRBV12-4
D gene: .
J gene: TRBJ1-1
CDR3 DNA: TGTGCCAGCAGTTTTTCATCCAGGAACACTGAAGCTTTCTTT
CDR3 protein: CASSFSSRNTEAFF

clone size: many
V gene: TRBV30
D gene: TRBD1
J gene: TRBJ1-2
CDR3 DNA: TGTGCCTGGAGTCTCCTTGGGACAGGGGGCGATGGCTACACCTTC
CDR3 protein: CAWSLLGTGGDGYTF

clone size: many
V gene: TRBV20-1
D gene: TRBD1
J gene: TRBJ1-2
CDR3 DNA: TGCAGTGCACGGACAGGGGTTGTTGGCTACACCTTC
CDR3 protein: CSARTGVVGYTF

clone size: many
V gene: TRBV27
D gene: .
J gene: TRBJ1-5
CDR3 DNA: TGTGCCAGCAGTTTTACGGGGGCTGGCAATCAGCCCCAGCATTTT
CDR3 protein: CASSFTGAGNQPQHF

clone size: many
V gene: TRBV29-1
D gene: TRBD1
J gene: TRBJ1-2
CDR3 DNA: TGCAGTGCACAGGGGGCGTATGGCTACACCTTC
CDR3 protein: CSAQGAYGYTF

clone size: many
V gene: TRBV19
D gene: .
J gene: TRBJ1-5
CDR3 DNA: TGTGCCAGTAGTCCCGAGGGCGATCAGCCCCAGCATTTT
CDR3 protein: CASSPEGDQPQHF

clone size: many
V gene: TRBV5-1
D gene: .
J gene: TRBJ1-1
CDR3 DNA: TGCGCCAGCAGCACCGGACAGAGAAACACTGAAGCTTTCTTT
CDR3 protein: CASSTGQRNTEAFF

clone size: many
V gene: TRBV27
D gene: .
J gene: TRBJ1-6
CDR3 DNA: TGTGCCAGCAGTTTTGGTCTTAATGGGAATTCACCCCTCCACTTT
CDR3 protein: CASSFGLNGNSPLHF

clone size: many
V gene: TRBV6-5
D gene: TRBD1
J gene: TRBJ1-3
CDR3 DNA: TGTGCCAGCAGTTACCTTCGACAGGGACATGGAAACACCATATATTTT
CDR3 protein: CASSYLRQGHGNTIYF

clone size: few
V gene: TRBV4-1
D gene: .
J gene: TRBJ2-7
CDR3 DNA: TGCGCCAGCAGCCCTTCTGGAGGGGGGTACGAGCAGTACTTC
CDR3 protein: CASSPSGGGYEQYF

clone size: .
V gene: TRBV12-3/TRBV12-4
D gene: .
J gene: TRBJ1-1
CDR3 DNA: TGTGCCAGCAGACGGGGCTATGAACAGACTGAAGCTTTCTTT
CDR3 protein: CASRRGYEQTEAFF

clone size: once
V gene: TRBV6-5
D gene: TRBD1
J gene: TRBJ2-5
CDR3 DNA: TGTGCCAGCCAGGGGGCTTACGAGACCCAGTACTTC
CDR3 protein: CASQGAYETQYF

clone size: many
V gene: TRBV12-3/TRBV12-4
D gene: TRBD1
J gene: TRBJ2-7
CDR3 DNA: TGTGCCAGCAGACACGGACAGGGAAGCTACGAGCAGTACTTC
CDR3 protein: CASRHGQGSYEQYF

clone size: .
V gene: TRBV6-2/TRBV6-3
D gene: TRBD1
J gene: TRBJ1-1
CDR3 DNA: TGTGCCAGCAGCCAAGGGGGCGTCACTGAAGCTTTCTTT
CDR3 protein: CASSQGGVTEAFF

clone size: many
V gene: TRBV6-1
D gene: .
J gene: TRBJ2-5
CDR3 DNA: TGTGCCAGCAGTGAAGCGGGGACATTCCAAGAGACCCAGTACTTC
CDR3 protein: CASSEAGTFQETQYF

clone size: many
V gene: TRBV20-1
D gene: .
J gene: TRBJ2-7
CDR3 DNA: TGCAGTGCTAGTAGCGATCTCTACGAGCAGTACTTC
CDR3 protein: CSASSDLYEQYF

clone size: many
V gene: TRBV7-8
D gene: .
J gene: TRBJ1-3
CDR3 DNA: TGTGCCAGCAGCCCTTACAACAGGGCTGGAAACACCATATATTTT
CDR3 protein: CASSPYNRAGNTIYF

clone size: many
V gene: TRBV6-5
D gene: .
J gene: TRBJ1-2
CDR3 DNA: TGTGCCAGCAGGCAGTTGACAAACTATGGCTACACCTTC
CDR3 protein: CASRQLTNYGYTF

clone size: many
V gene: TRBV27
D gene: TRBD2
J gene: TRBJ2-7
CDR3 DNA: TGTGCCAGCAGTCCGCACCTAGCGGAGGCGCCCTACGAGCAGTACTTC
CDR3 protein: CASSPHLAEAPYEQYF

clone size: many
V gene: TRBV15
D gene: .
J gene: TRBJ1-1
CDR3 DNA: TGTGCCACCAGCAGATCCACAGGGTTCAACACTGAAGCTTTCTTT
CDR3 protein: CATSRSTGFNTEAFF

clone size: many
V gene: TRBV12-3/TRBV12-4
D gene: .
J gene: TRBJ2-5
CDR3 DNA: TGTGCCAGCAGTTTACTTTATGGGGGTGGAGAGACCCAGTACTTC
CDR3 protein: CASSLLYGGGETQYF

clone size: .
V gene: TRBV9
D gene: .
J gene: TRBJ2-5
CDR3 DNA: TGTGCCAGCAGTTGGTCTACGCCGGGTGAGACCCAGTACTTC
CDR3 protein: CASSWSTPGETQYF

clone size: many
V gene: TRBV14
D gene: .
J gene: TRBJ2-7
CDR3 DNA: TGTGCCAGCAGCCAGAGCCGGGGAACCTACGAGCAGTACTTC
CDR3 protein: CASSQSRGTYEQYF

clone size: .
V gene: TRBV12-3/TRBV12-4
D gene: .
J gene: TRBJ1-6
CDR3 DNA: TGTGCCAGCAGTTTCGGAACGACAGGTTCCACTTCACCCCTCCACTTT
CDR3 protein: CASSFGTTGSTSPLHF

clone size: many
V gene: TRBV30
D gene: .
J gene: TRBJ2-5
CDR3 DNA: TGTGCCTGGAGTGATACTGGCCAAGAGACCCAGTACTTC
CDR3 protein: CAWSDTGQETQYF